The 28 T cell receptor beta chains in this list originate from one sample, sequenced in a study of T cells in Graves' hyperthyroidism and ophthalmopathy. What was amplified from RNA transcripts were TCR beta CDR3 regions. The study used the HTBI primer set for a first-round RT-PCR of the TCR CDR3. TCRdb used MiXCR to reprocess the multiplex PCR reads, holding one entry per CDR3 protein. The sample records around 700,000 distinct CDR3 sequences, around 40% being singletons. Sequences were obtained from blood. The receptors originated from a woman aged 40 to 50 with Graves' hyperthyroidism.

The chain carries TRBV6-1 and TRBJ2-6; the match to TRBD1 covers 7 bases. This CDR3 comprises 18 residues. After removal of 5 bases from V and 0 bases from J, the junction contained 10 bases not matched to a gene. Per the germline V gene, CDR1 is MNHNS and CDR2 is SASEGT. CDR3 sequence: CASSFSQGFSSGANVLTF. The CDR3 DNA reads TGTGCCAGCAGTTTCTCACAGGGGTTTAGCTCTGGGGCCAACGTCCTGACTTTC.

CDR3 loop: CRRPGTGHNSPLHF. The CDR3 coding sequence is TGCAGGCGTCCCGGGACAGGGCATAATTCACCCCTCCACTTT. V is TRBV20-1 and J is TRBJ1-6; 9 nucleotides line up with TRBD1. Germline V gene lookup returns CDR1 DFQATT and CDR2 SNEGSKA (reference sequence). The CDR3 totals 14 residues.

Points on this clonotype: Compared with germline, one end of the junction differs, possibly owing to a read error. V and J are TRBV6-6 and TRBJ2-5; the match to TRBD2 covers 13 bases. This CDR3 is 15 amino acids long. Germline assignment: CDR1 MNHNY and CDR2 SVGAGI (reference sequence). CDR3 region: CVSSGLAGVGETQYF. In nucleotides, the CDR3 is TGTGTCAGCAGCGGACTAGCGGGAGTGGGAGAGACCCAGTACTTC.

The chain links TRBV2 to TRBJ1-1, with 8 bases that match TRBD1. This CDR3 has 17 residues. V lost 9 bases, J lost 0 bases, and 15 bases stayed unmatched. Germline V gene sequence: CDR1 SNHLY, CDR2 FYNNEI. CDR3 in amino acids: CASTPKAGGPMNTEAFF. The CDR3 DNA is TGTGCCAGTACCCCAAAGGCAGGGGGCCCCATGAACACTGAAGCTTTCTTT.

CDR3 region: CASSLGPHGNTGELFF. The CDR3 region has the DNA TGTGCCAGCAGCTTGGGACCCCATGGGAACACCGGGGAGCTGTTTTTT. V gene TRBV5-8 combines with J gene TRBJ2-2; D gene ambiguous. Germline loops: CDR1 SGHTS, CDR2 YDEGEE. This CDR3 contains 16 residues. Trimming shortened V by 0 bases and J by 1 base, and 10 bases separated the two germline ends.

This clonotype was counted ten times or more. CDR3 region: CATSDRSSGNTIYF. DNA for the CDR3: TGTGCCACCAGTGATCGGAGCTCTGGAAACACCATATATTTT. The V and J genes are TRBV24-1 and TRBJ1-3; D gene uncertain. The CDR3 runs to 14 residues. Trimming shortened V by 3 bases and J by 0 bases, and 5 bases separated the two germline ends. In germline, CDR1 is KGHDR, CDR2 SFDVKD.

Many counts were recorded for this clonotype. The rearrangement uses TRBV12-3 or TRBV12-4 and TRBJ1-5; 8 nucleotides match TRBD1. This CDR3 has 16 residues. J lost 1 base, V lost 4 bases, and 6 bases had no gene match. Written as DNA, the CDR3 is TGTGCCAGCAGTTACCTTGGGACAGGAAGCAATCAGCCCCAGCATTTT. Translated, it gives CASSYLGTGSNQPQHF.

J is TRBJ2-7 and V is TRBV4-2, with D possibly matching TRBD2 (6 bases). V was trimmed by 5 bases and J by 7 bases, leaving 12 bases between them. CDR1 LGHNA and CDR2 YNFKEQ come from the germline V gene. The CDR3 sequence is 12 residues long. The CDR3 nucleotides read TGTGCCAGCAGCGTAGAGGCGGGGGAGCAGTACTTC. It is translated as CASSVEAGEQYF.

At least ten counts were recorded for this clonotype. The CDR3 loop is CASSVEGGTQYF. The CDR3 region has the DNA TGTGCCAGCAGCGTAGAGGGGGGCACCCAGTACTTC. V usage is TRBV9 and J usage is TRBJ2-5, with D tentatively TRBD1 or TRBD2 (6 bases each). The V and J ends lost 0 bases and 8 bases respectively, with 8 bases between them. Looked up from germline, CDR1 is SGDLS and CDR2 is YYNGEE. The CDR3 is 12 residues long.

This clonotype occurred many times. This chain links TRBV29-1 with TRBJ1-1; 7 bases are a match to TRBD1. Trimming at V came to 6 bases and at J to 0 bases, leaving 10 bases not matched to a gene. The V gene's germline CDR1 is SQVTM and CDR2 ANQGSEA. This CDR3 has 15 residues. CDR3 nucleotides: TGCAGCGTCAACGTAGGGGGCTCAATGAACACTGAAGCTTTCTTT. Residues: CSVNVGGSMNTEAFF.

As for this clonotype: The conserved phenylalanine or tryptophan is not found at the CDR3 terminus, so this likely reflects a read error. The chain carries TRBV19 and TRBJ1-1; 9 bases align to TRBD1. Per the germline V gene, CDR1 is LNHDA and CDR2 is SQIVND (reference sequence). The CDR3 is 15 residues long. Unmatched junction bases numbered 8, after V lost 8 bases and J lost 1 base. In DNA form, the CDR3 reads TGTGCCAGTCGGGACAGGGCAGTTAGGAACACTGAAGCTTTCTCT. Encoded protein: CASRDRAVRNTEAFS.

J is TRBJ2-5 and V is TRBV7-2; no clear D gene. The CDR3 totals 13 residues. Germline assignment: CDR1 SGHTA and CDR2 FQGNSA. The V end was cut by 2 bases, the J end by 4 bases, with 8 bases between. The CDR3 is CASSLWSGETQYF. In nucleotides, the CDR3 is TGTGCCAGCAGCTTATGGTCCGGAGAGACCCAGTACTTC.

This clonotype has a handful of counts. The chain links TRBV6-5 to TRBJ1-3; D unclear. With 4 bases removed from V and 4 bases from J, the gap between germline ends came to 14 bases. Germline loops: CDR1 MNHEY, CDR2 SVGAGI. The CDR3 is 15 amino acids. As DNA, the CDR3 is TGTGCCAGCAGTTGGTCAGCTTCTAAGGGAAACACCATATATTTT. Translated, it gives CASSWSASKGNTIYF.

This chain uses TRBV7-9 with TRBJ2-7; TRBD2 agrees at 8 bases. This CDR3 has 15 amino acids. V was pared by 1 base and J by 7 bases, with 9 bases of the junction left unmatched. Per the germline V gene, CDR1 is SEHNR and CDR2 is FQNEAQ (reference sequence). CDR3 nucleotide sequence: TGTGCCAGCAGCTTAGGTAGCGGGGTCTACAATGAGCAGTACTTC. Protein product: CASSLGSGVYNEQYF.

As concerns this clonotype: One junction end disagrees with the germline gene, perhaps due to a read error. V gene TRBV7-9 combines with J gene TRBJ2-5; a possible D gene is TRBD1 (8 bases). The CDR3 runs 14 residues. Looked up from germline, CDR1 is SEHNR and CDR2 is FQNEAQ (reference sequence). The CDR3 sequence: CASSLTGEGDTQCF. CDR3 in DNA: TGTGCCAGCAGCTTGACAGGGGAGGGAGATACGCAGTGCTTC.

The rearrangement uses TRBV6-5 and TRBJ1-4; 7 bases line up with TRBD1. This CDR3 has 14 residues. CDR1 and CDR2 from the germline V gene are MNHEY and SVGAGI. V shed 6 bases and J 3 bases; nucleotides not matched to a gene: 4. CDR3 amino acids: CASRPGQSNEKLFF. CDR3 sequence (DNA): TGTGCCAGCAGGCCGGGACAGTCTAATGAAAAACTGTTTTTT.

V and J are TRBV20-1 and TRBJ2-7; the D call may be TRBD1 or TRBD2 (6 bases each). The CDR3 is made up of 16 amino acids. The germline V gene has CDR1 DFQATT and CDR2 SNEGSKA (reference sequence). Trimming pared 1 base from V and 0 bases from J, leaving 16 bases between. Here the CDR3 DNA reads TGCAGTGCTAGAGCCGGGGGCGGCAGGAGCTCCTACGAGCAGTACTTC. Translated: CSARAGGGRSSYEQYF.

V is TRBV20-1 and J is TRBJ2-7, with D uncertain. This CDR3 is built from 13 residues. V shed 5 bases and J shed 6 bases, with 17 bases lying between them. Looked up from germline, CDR1 is DFQATT and CDR2 is SNEGSKA (reference sequence). CDR3 residues: CSAYNPPSPEQYF. The CDR3 DNA follows: TGCAGTGCTTACAACCCCCCCTCTCCCGAGCAGTACTTC.

The J gene is TRBJ1-5, the V gene TRBV6-5; possible D gene TRBD1, 6 bases. Germline V gives CDR1 MNHEY, CDR2 SVGAGI. The V gene lost 6 bases and the J gene lost 11 bases, with 17 bases spanning the gap. This CDR3 spans 13 amino acids. CDR3 in amino acids: CASRDGGMETQHF. CDR3 nucleotides: TGTGCCAGCAGGGACGGGGGCATGGAGACCCAGCATTTT.

In this sample, this clonotype turned up many times. The CDR3 DNA reads as TGCAGCGCGGAGGACAGTTCGAACACTGAAGCTTTCTTT. Its translation is CSAEDSSNTEAFF. This chain uses TRBV29-1 with TRBJ1-1; D perhaps matches TRBD1 (6 bases). The CDR3 has 13 residues. CDR1 is SQVTM and CDR2 is ANQGSEA in the germline V gene. V lost 7 bases, J lost 1 base, and 13 bases lay in between.

This clonotype was counted at least ten times. The genes are TRBV24-1 and TRBJ2-6; the D gene is possibly TRBD1 (7 bases). V lost 10 bases and J 6 bases, leaving 12 bases between the germline ends. Germline CDR1 is KGHDR and CDR2 is SFDVKD. The CDR3 consists of 13 residues. Written as DNA, the CDR3 is TGTGCCACGGAGGGGGCAATGGCCAACGTCCTGACTTTC. Protein: CATEGAMANVLTF.

This clonotype was seen many times. The chain has TRBV29-1 and TRBJ1-1; 7 bases fit TRBD1. CDR1 is SQVTM and CDR2 is ANQGSEA in the germline V gene. CDR3 length: 13 residues. Trimming cost V 2 bases and J 3 bases; bases outside gene matches: 3. DNA for the CDR3: TGCAGCGTTGAATTGGGGACAGACACTGAAGCTTTCTTT. This translates into CSVELGTDTEAFF.

This clonotype was counted ten times or more. This sequence joins TRBV10-1 and TRBJ2-6; D may be TRBD1 (6 bases). Trimming stripped 3 bases from V and 4 bases from J, with 10 bases between. The CDR3 has 15 amino acids. Per the germline V gene, CDR1 is WNHNN and CDR2 is SYGVQD (reference sequence). This chain's CDR3 is CASSEQGEGANVLTF. CDR3 coding DNA: TGCGCCAGCAGTGAACAGGGAGAGGGGGCCAACGTCCTGACTTTC.

This clonotype occurred many times. V gene TRBV6-6 combines with J gene TRBJ1-3, with no clear D. The CDR3 loop spans 12 amino acids. CDR1 is MNHNY and CDR2 is SVGAGI in the germline V gene (reference sequence). Trimming stripped 8 bases from V and 0 bases from J, with 5 bases between. CDR3 residues: CASGSSGNTIYF. CDR3 nucleotide sequence: TGTGCCAGCGGGAGCTCTGGAAACACCATATATTTT.

This chain connects TRBV7-2 to TRBJ2-5; D not certain. Deletions cut 3 bases from V and 7 bases from J, with 6 bases between. CDR3 length equals 11 residues. Germline V gene sequence: CDR1 SGHTA, CDR2 FQGNSA. DNA of the CDR3: TGTGCCAGCAGCTTGCACAGGACCCAGTACTTC. As protein: CASSLHRTQYF.

At least ten counts were recorded for this clonotype. J is TRBJ2-7 and V is TRBV19; no firm D call. CDR1 and CDR2 from the germline V gene are LNHDA and SQIVND (reference sequence). Trimming removed 2 bases from V and 4 bases from J, with 6 bases in between. The CDR3 is made up of 12 amino acids. The CDR3 protein is CASSIFGYEQYF. CDR3 sequence (DNA): TGTGCCAGTAGTATATTCGGGTACGAGCAGTACTTC.

This clonotype was seen at least ten times. This chain joins TRBV5-1 and TRBJ1-2; 9 bases align to TRBD1. The CDR3 spans 14 residues. In germline, CDR1 is SGHRS, CDR2 YFSETQ. Germline trimming cut 0 bases from V and 6 bases from J; bases unmatched to any gene: 3. The CDR3 sequence is CASSLDRGPDGYTF. DNA for the CDR3: TGCGCCAGCAGCTTGGACAGGGGGCCTGATGGCTACACCTTC.

This clonotype was counted only a few times. The V and J genes are TRBV6-5 and TRBJ1-6, with 11 bases identical to TRBD1. Trimming removed 5 bases from V and 7 bases from J; junction bases left unmatched: 4. The length of the CDR3 is 15 residues. Germline loops: CDR1 MNHEY, CDR2 SVGAGI. The CDR3 here is CASSRTGGRNSPLHF. The CDR3 DNA reads TGTGCCAGCAGTCGGACAGGGGGCAGGAATTCACCCCTCCACTTT.